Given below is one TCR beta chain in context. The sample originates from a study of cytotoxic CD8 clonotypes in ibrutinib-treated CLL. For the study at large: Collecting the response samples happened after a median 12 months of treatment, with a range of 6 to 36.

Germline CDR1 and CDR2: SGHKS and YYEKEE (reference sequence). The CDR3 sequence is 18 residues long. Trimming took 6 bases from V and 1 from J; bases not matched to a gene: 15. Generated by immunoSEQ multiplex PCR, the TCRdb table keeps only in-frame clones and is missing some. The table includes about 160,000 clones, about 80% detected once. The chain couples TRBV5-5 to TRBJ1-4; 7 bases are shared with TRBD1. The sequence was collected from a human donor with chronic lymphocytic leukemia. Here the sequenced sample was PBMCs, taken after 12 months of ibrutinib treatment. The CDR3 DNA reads TGTGCCAGCACCAGGGGACAGTTTGGTGGAGAAACTAATGAAAAACTGTTTTTT. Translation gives CASTRGQFGGETNEKLFF. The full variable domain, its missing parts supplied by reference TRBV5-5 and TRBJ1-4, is DAGVTQSPTHLIKTRGQQVTLRCSPISGHKSVSWYQQVLGQGPQFIFQYYEKEERGRGNFPDRFSARQFPNYSSELNVNALLLGDSALYLCASTRGQFGGETNEKLFFGSGTQLSVL.